Below, 3 T cell receptor beta chains from the same sample are listed, as sequenced in a study of T-cell reconstitution after alpha-beta-depleted transplantation in children. The library targeted TCRbeta and was prepared with unique molecular identifiers. TCRdb used MiXCR to reprocess the PCR reads, holding one entry per CDR3 protein. The sample has fewer than 700,000 distinct CDR3 sequences, approximately 22% seen once. The material sequenced was PBMCs, mostly from graft donor cells, taken 360 days after TCRalphabeta/CD19-depleted stem cell transplant. Source of these receptors: a boy under two years old who had a stem cell transplant for acute myeloid leukemia, so the T cells may come from the graft donor.

This chain uses TRBV27 with TRBJ1-6; D not resolved. The V and J ends lost 0 bases and 0 bases respectively, with 9 bases between them. The length of the CDR3 is 17 residues. CDR1 is MNHEY, CDR2 SMNVEV, per germline (reference sequence). The CDR3 sequence is CASSLSVRSSYNSPLHF. DNA of the CDR3: TGTGCCAGCAGTTTATCGGTGCGGAGCTCCTATAATTCACCCCTCCACTTT.

The gene calls are TRBV6-1 and TRBJ2-2; no clear D gene. CDR1 and CDR2 from the germline V gene are MNHNS and SASEGT. The CDR3 consists of 16 residues. The V end lost 7 bases, the J end lost 0 bases, and 15 bases lay between the germline ends. CDR3 DNA sequence: TGTGCCAGCACCCTAAGGCTGCCCGCGAACACCGGGGAGCTGTTTTTT. It codes for CASTLRLPANTGELFF.

The CDR3 DNA is TGCGCCAGCAGCTTGGCCATCGGGGGGGCGGGCATCCGCAGTGAGCAGTTCTTC. Protein: CASSLAIGGAGIRSEQFF. This rearrangement joins TRBV5-1 to TRBJ2-1; 8 bases are shared with TRBD2. This CDR3 spans 18 amino acids. CDR1 and CDR2 from the germline V gene are SGHRS and YFSETQ. V lost 0 bases, J lost 9 bases, and 17 bases stayed unmatched.